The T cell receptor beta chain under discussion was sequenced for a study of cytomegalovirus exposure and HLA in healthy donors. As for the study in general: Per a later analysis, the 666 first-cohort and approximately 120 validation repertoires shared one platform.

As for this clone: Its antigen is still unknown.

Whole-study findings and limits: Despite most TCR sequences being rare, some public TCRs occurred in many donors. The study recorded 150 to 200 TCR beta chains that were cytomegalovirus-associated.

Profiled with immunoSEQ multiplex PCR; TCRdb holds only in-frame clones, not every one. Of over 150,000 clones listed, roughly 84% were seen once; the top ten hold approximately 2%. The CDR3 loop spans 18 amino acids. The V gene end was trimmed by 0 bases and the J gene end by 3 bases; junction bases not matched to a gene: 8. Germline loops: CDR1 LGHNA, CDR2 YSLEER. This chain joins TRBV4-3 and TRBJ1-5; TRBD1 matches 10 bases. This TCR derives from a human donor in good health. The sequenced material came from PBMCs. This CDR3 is CASSQDPGQGRFNQPQHF. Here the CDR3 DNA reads TGCGCCAGCAGCCAAGATCCGGGACAGGGGCGATTCAATCAGCCCCAGCATTTT.